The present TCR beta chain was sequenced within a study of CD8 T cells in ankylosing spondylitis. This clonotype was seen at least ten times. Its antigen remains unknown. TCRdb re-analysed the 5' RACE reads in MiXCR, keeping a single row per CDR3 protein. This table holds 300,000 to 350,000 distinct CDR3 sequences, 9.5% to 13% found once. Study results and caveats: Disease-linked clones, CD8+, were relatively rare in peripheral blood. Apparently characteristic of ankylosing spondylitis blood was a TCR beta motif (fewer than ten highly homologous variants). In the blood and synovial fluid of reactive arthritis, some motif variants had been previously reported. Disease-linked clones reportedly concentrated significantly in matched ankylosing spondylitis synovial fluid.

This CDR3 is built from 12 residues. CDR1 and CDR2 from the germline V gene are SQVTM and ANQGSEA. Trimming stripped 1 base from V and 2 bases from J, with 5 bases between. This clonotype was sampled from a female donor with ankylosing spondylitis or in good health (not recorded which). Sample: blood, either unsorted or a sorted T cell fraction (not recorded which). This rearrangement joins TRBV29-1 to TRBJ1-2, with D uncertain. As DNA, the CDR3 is TGCAGCGTTGAAGGATCAAACTATGGCTACACCTTC. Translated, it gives CSVEGSNYGYTF.